This T cell receptor (beta chain) derives from a study of response to subunit inactivated influenza vaccine. Regarding this clonotype: What it recognizes is unknown.

General study findings and limits: Authors proposed each seasonal influenza vaccination draws in few new T cells.

TCRdb independently ran MiXCR on the RT-PCR reads; one entry per CDR3 protein. Counted here are roughly 500,000 distinct CDR3 sequences, 25% occurring once; the ten biggest clones make up approximately 1.9%. CDR3 size: 13 residues. Trimming pared 6 bases from V and 3 bases from J, leaving 12 bases between. The origin of this receptor is a man between 45 and 60 years old who received an inactivated influenza vaccine. This sample comprised CD4+ T cells sorted from PBMCs, obtained 5 to 6 days after vaccination. The rearrangement joins TRBV12-3 or TRBV12-4 to TRBJ2-7; D might be TRBD2 (6 bases). The DNA for the CDR3 is TGTGCCAGCAGGCTGGGGGACTTCTACGAGCAGTACTTC. This sequence encodes CASRLGDFYEQYF.